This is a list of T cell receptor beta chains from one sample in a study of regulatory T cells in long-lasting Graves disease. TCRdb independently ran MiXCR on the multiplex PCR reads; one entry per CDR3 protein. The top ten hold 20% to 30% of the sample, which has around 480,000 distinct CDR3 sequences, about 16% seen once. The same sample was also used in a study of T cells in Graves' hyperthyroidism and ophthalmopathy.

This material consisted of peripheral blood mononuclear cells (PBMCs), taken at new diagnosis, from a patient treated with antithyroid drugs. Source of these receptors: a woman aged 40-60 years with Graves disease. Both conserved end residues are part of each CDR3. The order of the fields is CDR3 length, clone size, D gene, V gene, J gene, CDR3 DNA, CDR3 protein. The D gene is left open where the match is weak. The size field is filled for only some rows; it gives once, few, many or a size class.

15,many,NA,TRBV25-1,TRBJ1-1,TGTGCCAGCAGTGAGTCGGTCTTGATGAACACTGAAGCTTTCTTT,CASSESVLMNTEAFF
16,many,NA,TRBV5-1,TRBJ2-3,TGCGCCAGCAGCTTGCCGGGCAGTTCGGGCACAGATACGCAGTATTTT,CASSLPGSSGTDTQYF
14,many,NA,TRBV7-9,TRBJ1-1,TGTGCCAGCAGCTTAGAGGGGGTGAACACTGAAGCTTTCTTT,CASSLEGVNTEAFF
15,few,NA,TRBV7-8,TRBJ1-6,TGTGCCAGCAGCTTATCAGGCGTGTATAATTCACCCCTCCACTTT,CASSLSGVYNSPLHF
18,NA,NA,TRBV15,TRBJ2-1,TGTGCCACCAGCAGATCATCCTTGGGACTTGGCTCCTACAATGAGCAGTTCTTC,CATSRSSLGLGSYNEQFF
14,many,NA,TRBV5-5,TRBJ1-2,TGTGCCAGCAGCTTGAATGCAGGCAGTCATGGCTACACCTTC,CASSLNAGSHGYTF
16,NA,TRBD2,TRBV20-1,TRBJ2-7,TGCAGTGCTAGAGTATCGAGCGGGGGTCCTTCGGGAGAGCAGTACTTC,CSARVSSGGPSGEQYF
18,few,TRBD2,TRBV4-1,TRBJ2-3,TGCGCCAGCAGTCGTTGGGTAGCGGGGGCTTCTAGCACAGATACGCAGTATTTT,CASSRWVAGASSTDTQYF
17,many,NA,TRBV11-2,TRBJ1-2,TGTGCCAGCAATACTATCCGGGACTATATGGACGGCTATGGCTACACCTTC,CASNTIRDYMDGYGYTF
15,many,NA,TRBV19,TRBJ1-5,TGTGCCAGTACCGTCCCGGGACATAGCAATCAGCCCCAGCATTTT,CASTVPGHSNQPQHF
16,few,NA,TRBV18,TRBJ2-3,TGTGCCAGCTCACCCCGGGAAGGGGTCAGCACAGATACGCAGTATTTT,CASSPREGVSTDTQYF
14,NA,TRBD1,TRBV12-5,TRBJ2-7,TGTGCTAGTGGCCTGGACAGGGCCTCCTACGAGCAGTACTTC,CASGLDRASYEQYF
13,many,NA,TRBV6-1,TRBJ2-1,TGTGCCAGTCGCGATACTTCCCACAATGAGCAGTTCTTC,CASRDTSHNEQFF
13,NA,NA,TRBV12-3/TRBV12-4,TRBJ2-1,TGTGCCAGCAGCCATCCCCTGGCGAATGAGCAGTTCTTC,CASSHPLANEQFF
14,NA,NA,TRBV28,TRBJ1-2,TGTGCCAGCAGCTTAGAACGGGCCCTCTATGGCTACACCTTC,CASSLERALYGYTF
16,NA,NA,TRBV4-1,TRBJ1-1,TGCGCCAGCAGCCGTGACAGTGCTCTTCGGGACACTGAAGCTTTCTTT,CASSRDSALRDTEAFF
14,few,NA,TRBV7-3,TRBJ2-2,TGTGCCAGCAGCCCAGCCAGGGCCGGCGGGGAGCTGTTTTTT,CASSPARAGGELFF
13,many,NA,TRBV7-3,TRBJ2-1,TGTGCCAGCAGCTTAACCAGGGACAATGAGCAGTTCTTC,CASSLTRDNEQFF
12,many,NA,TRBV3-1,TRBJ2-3,TGTGCCAGCAGCCAAGATTACGATACGCAGTATTTT,CASSQDYDTQYF
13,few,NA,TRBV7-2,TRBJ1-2,TGTGCCAGCAGCCTCCAACCAAACTATGGCTACACCTTC,CASSLQPNYGYTF
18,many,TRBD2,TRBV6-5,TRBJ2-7,TGTGCCAGCAGTTACTCGGACTTAGCGGGGGCCAACTCCTACGAGCAGTACTTC,CASSYSDLAGANSYEQYF
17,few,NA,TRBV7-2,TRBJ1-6,TGTGCCAGCAGCCCGACCGAGGCCCCCCTAGGGAATTCACCCCTCCACTTT,CASSPTEAPLGNSPLHF
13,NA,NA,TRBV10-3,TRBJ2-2,TGTGCCATCAGTGGATATAACACCGGGGAGCTGTTTTTT,CAISGYNTGELFF
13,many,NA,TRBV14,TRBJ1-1,TGTGCCAGCAGCCAATACACGTACACTGAAGCTTTCTTT,CASSQYTYTEAFF
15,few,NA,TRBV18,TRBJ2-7,TGTGCCAGCTCACCGCCCTCGGCAGGATCCTACGAGCAGTACTTC,CASSPPSAGSYEQYF
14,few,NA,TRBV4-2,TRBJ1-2,TGTGCCAGCAGCCAAGATGGAGGGCTCTATGGCTACACCTTC,CASSQDGGLYGYTF
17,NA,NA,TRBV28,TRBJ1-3,TGTGCCAGAGGGGAGGCAGCCCGACCACTTTCTGGAAACACCATATATTTT,CARGEAARPLSGNTIYF